A selection of T cell receptor beta chains follows, all from one sample in a study of T cell responses to AZD1222 COVID-19 vaccine. The method was immunoSEQ multiplex PCR; TCRdb's version includes in-frame clones alone and lacks a portion of them. The table lists under 200,000 clones, approximately 92% of them singletons. Sequences were derived from peripheral blood, sampled on day 0 of AZD1222 vaccination. The receptors were gathered from an adult in good health. CDR3s include the opening cysteine and the closing phenylalanine or tryptophan. The D gene is left open where the match is weak. Only some rows state a clone size, as once, few, many or a class for expanded clones.

J: TRBJ2-7; size: NA; V: TRBV4-2; D: NA; DNA: TGTGCCAGCAGCCCCTCCGGGGTAGCGGATCCCTACGAGCAGTACTTC; CDR3: CASSPSGVADPYEQYF
J: TRBJ1-6; size: NA; V: TRBV2; D: NA; DNA: TGTGCCAGCAGTGATGTGGGGAGCTCCTATAATTCACCCCTCCACTTT; CDR3: CASSDVGSSYNSPLHF
J: TRBJ1-2; size: NA; V: TRBV30; D: TRBD1; DNA: TGTGCCTGGAAATCCGGACAGGGGGCCGGGGAGGGCTACACCTTC; CDR3: CAWKSGQGAGEGYTF
J: TRBJ1-1; size: NA; V: TRBV7-3; D: NA; DNA: TGTGCCAGCAGCACTGGGCCCGGGGATGAAGCTTTCTTT; CDR3: CASSTGPGDEAFF
J: TRBJ2-1; size: NA; V: TRBV9; D: NA; DNA: TGTGCCAGCAGCGTCGATGGCCTGCCGGGCAATGAGCAGTTCTTC; CDR3: CASSVDGLPGNEQFF
J: TRBJ2-1; size: NA; V: TRBV5-8; D: TRBD2; DNA: TGTGCCAGCAGCTCCCCTAGCGGGGGGTTCGGTTCTTACAATGAGCAGTTCTTC; CDR3: CASSSPSGGFGSYNEQFF
J: TRBJ2-3; size: few; V: TRBV27; D: TRBD2; DNA: TGTGCCAGCAGTTGGAGGCTTGGTGGGGGGGCAGATACGCAGTATTTT; CDR3: CASSWRLGGGADTQYF
J: TRBJ2-7; size: NA; V: TRBV2; D: NA; DNA: TGTGCCAGCAGTGTCTCCTACGAGCAGTACTTC; CDR3: CASSVSYEQYF
J: TRBJ2-7; size: few; V: TRBV25-1; D: TRBD2; DNA: TGTGCCAGCAGTGATTTCTCTAGCGGGAGATTGGAGCAGTACTTC; CDR3: CASSDFSSGRLEQYF
J: TRBJ1-2; size: NA; V: TRBV12-3/TRBV12-4; D: NA; DNA: TGTGCCAGCAGTTTAGCGGGACGTTATGGCTACACCTTC; CDR3: CASSLAGRYGYTF
J: TRBJ2-3; size: few; V: TRBV6-5; D: NA; DNA: TGTGCCAGCAGCCTTCGGACAATAGATACGCAGTATTTT; CDR3: CASSLRTIDTQYF
J: TRBJ2-7; size: NA; V: TRBV27; D: NA; DNA: TGTGCCAGCAGTCCCCCGGGGCTTCGCTACGAGCAGTACTTC; CDR3: CASSPPGLRYEQYF
J: TRBJ1-2; size: NA; V: TRBV18; D: NA; DNA: TGTGCCAGCTCCTCCGAGGGGCAGGCGGGAGCCCGAGCTAACTATGGCTACACCTTC; CDR3: CASSSEGQAGARANYGYTF
J: TRBJ1-1; size: NA; V: TRBV20-1; D: NA; DNA: TGCAGTGCCCATCCTAGAGGGGAAGCTTTCTTT; CDR3: CSAHPRGEAFF
J: TRBJ1-4; size: NA; V: TRBV14; D: TRBD1; DNA: TGTGCCAGCAGTCAGAGGACAGGGCTCCTTAATGAAAAACTGTTTTTT; CDR3: CASSQRTGLLNEKLFF
J: TRBJ1-6; size: NA; V: TRBV9; D: TRBD1; DNA: TGTGCCAGCAGCCCCGACAGGGTCGGGAATTCACCCCTCCACTTT; CDR3: CASSPDRVGNSPLHF
J: TRBJ1-1; size: NA; V: TRBV5-4; D: NA; DNA: TGTGCCAGCAGCGGGGGGTGGAACACTGAAGCTTTCTTT; CDR3: CASSGGWNTEAFF
J: TRBJ2-6; size: NA; V: TRBV19; D: NA; DNA: TGTGCCAGTAGCACCTCTGGGGCCAACGTCCTGACTTTC; CDR3: CASSTSGANVLTF
J: TRBJ2-3; size: NA; V: TRBV5-4; D: NA; DNA: TGTGCCAGCAGCTTGGCAGGGAAAAGTAGCACAGATACGCAGTATTTT; CDR3: CASSLAGKSSTDTQYF
J: TRBJ1-5; size: NA; V: TRBV7-6; D: NA; DNA: TGTGCCAGCAGCTTATCGCGAAGTCAGCCCCAGCATTTT; CDR3: CASSLSRSQPQHF
J: TRBJ1-3; size: once; V: TRBV30; D: NA; DNA: TGTGCCTGGAGTGTGGGCTCTGGAAACACCATATATTTT; CDR3: CAWSVGSGNTIYF
J: TRBJ1-1; size: NA; V: TRBV11-2; D: NA; DNA: TGTGCCAGCAGCTTAGTTCCTTCGGAGTTCTACACTGAAGCTTTCTTT; CDR3: CASSLVPSEFYTEAFF
J: TRBJ2-5; size: NA; V: TRBV11-1; D: TRBD2; DNA: TGTGCCAGCAGCTTAGGGGCGGGAGCAGAGACCCAGTACTTC; CDR3: CASSLGAGAETQYF
J: TRBJ1-3; size: NA; V: TRBV6-1; D: NA; DNA: TGTGCCAGCAGTGAAGCGAGGGGGGTGTCTGGAAACACCATATATTTT; CDR3: CASSEARGVSGNTIYF
J: TRBJ2-5; size: NA; V: TRBV10-2; D: NA; DNA: TGCGCCAGCAGTGAGTGGAGGGGTGGGCAAGAGACCCAGTACTTC; CDR3: CASSEWRGGQETQYF
J: TRBJ1-1; size: NA; V: TRBV11-3; D: NA; DNA: TGTGCCAGCAGCCCCGGACCGCTGAACACTGAAGCTTTCTTT; CDR3: CASSPGPLNTEAFF
J: TRBJ1-5; size: NA; V: TRBV30; D: NA; DNA: TGTGCCTGGAGTGTGTCAGACAATCAGCCCCAGCATTTT; CDR3: CAWSVSDNQPQHF
J: TRBJ2-3; size: NA; V: TRBV6-4; D: NA; DNA: TGTGCCAGCAGTGGCAGGGGATCGAGCACAGATACGCAGTATTTT; CDR3: CASSGRGSSTDTQYF
J: TRBJ2-2; size: NA; V: TRBV5-6; D: NA; DNA: TGTGCCAGCAGCCTGTGGGGACTATCGACAGGACCTCCCGGGGAGCTGTTTTTT; CDR3: CASSLWGLSTGPPGELFF
J: TRBJ1-3; size: NA; V: TRBV28; D: NA; DNA: TGTGCCAGCAGTTCCTCTACAGGGTACCCTGGAAACACCATATATTTT; CDR3: CASSSSTGYPGNTIYF
J: TRBJ1-4; size: NA; V: TRBV28; D: TRBD1; DNA: TGTGCCAGCAGGGAATCAGGGGGGCTTTGGGAAAAACTGTTTTTT; CDR3: CASRESGGLWEKLFF